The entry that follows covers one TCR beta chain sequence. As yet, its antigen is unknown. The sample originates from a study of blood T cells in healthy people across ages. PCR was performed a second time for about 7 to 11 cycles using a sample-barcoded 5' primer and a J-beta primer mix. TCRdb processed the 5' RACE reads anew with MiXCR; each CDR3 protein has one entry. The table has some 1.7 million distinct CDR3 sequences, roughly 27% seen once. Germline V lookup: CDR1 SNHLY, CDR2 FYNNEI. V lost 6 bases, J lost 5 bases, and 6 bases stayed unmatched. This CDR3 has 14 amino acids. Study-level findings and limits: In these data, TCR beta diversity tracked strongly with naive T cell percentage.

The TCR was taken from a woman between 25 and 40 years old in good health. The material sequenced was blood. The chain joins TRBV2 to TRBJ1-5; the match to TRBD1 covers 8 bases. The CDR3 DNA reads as TGTGCCAGCAGCGCGGGACAGGTTTATCAGCCCCAGCATTTT. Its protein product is CASSAGQVYQPQHF.